This passage covers 18 T cell receptor beta chains from one sample sequenced in a study of shared clonotypes between healthy human individuals. Sequenced by immunoSEQ multiplex PCR; TCRdb stores in-frame clones only, minus some. The table lists some 790,000 clones, just under 75% of them singletons. The sample comprised memory CD4+ T cells sorted from blood. Specified subset: CD45RA-negative fraction. These receptors all come from a woman in her 30s in good health.

The chain is built from TRBV5-1 and TRBJ2-1; a weak D match, TRBD1 (5 bases). The V and J ends lost 2 bases and 4 bases respectively, with 13 bases between them. Germline values: CDR1 SGHRS, CDR2 YFSETQ. The CDR3 is made up of 15 amino acids. The CDR3 DNA follows: TGCGCCAGCAGCTTTGACAGTTCGGTGTACAATGAGCAGTTCTTC. Translation gives CASSFDSSVYNEQFF. The variable domain in full, completed from reference TRBV5-1 and TRBJ2-1, reads KAGVTQTPRYLIKTRGQQVTLSCSPISGHRSVSWYQQTPGQGLQFLFEYFSETQRNKGNFPGRFSGRQFSNSRSEMNVSTLELGDSALYLCASSFDSSVYNEQFFGPGTRLTVL.

This clone was seen more than once but under ten times. This sequence joins TRBV28 and TRBJ2-7; 7 nucleotides align to TRBD2. The germline V gene has CDR1 MDHEN and CDR2 SYDVKM. V lost 5 bases, J lost 4 bases, and 14 bases stayed unmatched. This CDR3 comprises 16 residues. In nucleotides, the CDR3 is TGTGCCAGCAGTGCCCGCGAGGGCGGGAGCTTATACGAGCAGTACTTC. Its protein is CASSAREGGSLYEQYF.

The J gene is TRBJ1-1, the V gene TRBV30, with 7 bases fitting TRBD1. Germline trimming cut 2 bases from V and 11 bases from J; bases unmatched to any gene: 17. This CDR3 has 15 residues. Germline CDR1 and CDR2: GTSNPN and SVGIG (reference sequence). The CDR3 region has the DNA TGTGCCTGGAGTAATTTAGGACAGGCTTCCGTCGGGGCTTTCTTT. The encoded protein is CAWSNLGQASVGAFF.

The gene calls are TRBV6-1 and TRBJ1-5; D remains unclear. V was trimmed by 8 bases and J by 5 bases, leaving 10 bases between them. Germline CDR1 reads MNHNS; CDR2 reads SASEGT. The CDR3 runs to 12 residues. The CDR3 region is CASGDGHQPQHF. CDR3 coding DNA: TGTGCCAGCGGCGACGGTCATCAGCCCCAGCATTTT.

CDR3 sequence (DNA): TGTGCCAGCAGCTTATGGGGAGCCGGGGAGCTGTTTTTT. Translation gives CASSLWGAGELFF. The gene calls are TRBV7-2 and TRBJ2-2; perhaps TRBD2 as D (5 bases). CDR1 and CDR2 from the germline V gene are SGHTA and FQGNSA. The CDR3 length is 13 residues. V lost 2 bases, J lost 6 bases, and 7 bases lay in between.

The chain employs TRBV10-3 and TRBJ1-1; 7 bases are shared with TRBD1. Per germline, CDR1 ENHRY and CDR2 SYGVKD. V lost 4 bases to trimming and J lost 8 bases; unmatched junction nucleotides: 16. The CDR3 is 16 residues long. CDR3 in DNA: TGTGCCATCAGTGTTTTCGGGACAGACAAAAGTAGAGAAGCTTTCTTT. This sequence encodes CAISVFGTDKSREAFF.

V is TRBV6-6 and J is TRBJ1-2, with 8 bases matching TRBD1. Germline CDR1 is MNHNY and CDR2 is SVGAGI (reference sequence). V lost 5 bases, J lost 7 bases, and 12 bases stayed unmatched. This CDR3 contains 15 residues. This CDR3 is CASSRFDRGVGGYTF. Written as DNA, the CDR3 is TGTGCCAGCAGTCGATTTGACAGGGGCGTCGGTGGCTACACCTTC.

There are a few counts of this clone. The chain combines TRBV9 with TRBJ2-7; 9 bases align to TRBD1. Germline values: CDR1 SGDLS, CDR2 YYNGEE. The CDR3 has 15 amino acids. V was pared by 4 bases and J by 6 bases, with 11 bases of the junction left unmatched. The CDR3 reads CASSPLQGAQGEQYF. The CDR3 DNA reads as TGTGCCAGCAGCCCCCTACAGGGGGCGCAGGGCGAGCAGTACTTC.

The rearrangement joins TRBV28 to TRBJ1-2; possibly TRBD1 for D (6 bases). The V end lost 2 bases, the J end lost 6 bases, and 13 bases lay between the germline ends. Germline CDR1 is MDHEN and CDR2 is SYDVKM. The CDR3 runs to 14 residues. The CDR3 region has the DNA TGTGCCAGCAGTTTAGGGTGGGGGGCGGATGGCTACACCTTC. Its protein is CASSLGWGADGYTF.

This clone came up once. This chain connects TRBV19 to TRBJ2-3; 9 bases fit TRBD2. CDR3 length: 18 residues. V lost 5 bases and J lost 4; bases outside the gene matches: 16. The germline gives CDR1 LNHDA, CDR2 SQIVND (reference sequence). CDR3 in DNA: TGTGCCAGTAGTTTTCGAATCCTTAGCGGGAGTAGGGCAGATACGCAGTATTTT. Its protein product is CASSFRILSGSRADTQYF.

V and J are TRBV7-2 and TRBJ2-1; 8 bases agree with TRBD2. Trimming cost V 5 bases and J 14 bases; bases outside gene matches: 11. This CDR3 spans 13 amino acids. CDR1 and CDR2 from the germline V gene are SGHTA and FQGNSA. The CDR3 DNA follows: TGTGCCAGCAGCCGGAGTGGGACTAGTGGGAAGTTCTTC. It yields the protein CASSRSGTSGKFF.

The chain links TRBV28 to TRBJ1-5; D remains unclear. This CDR3 is built from 17 residues. Deletions cut 8 bases from V and 0 bases from J, with 20 bases between. Germline CDR1 and CDR2: MDHEN and SYDVKM. The CDR3 reads CASAEGGVGYSNQPQHF. The CDR3 DNA sequence: TGTGCCAGCGCTGAGGGCGGGGTGGGGTATAGCAATCAGCCCCAGCATTTT. Full variable domain (remainder filled in from reference TRBV28 and TRBJ1-5): DVKVTQSSRYLVKRTGEKVFLECVQDMDHENMFWYRQDPGLGLRLIYFSYDVKMKEKGDIPEGYSVSREKKERFSLILESASTNQTSMYLCASAEGGVGYSNQPQHFGDGTRLSIL.

The chain couples TRBV5-1 to TRBJ2-1; TRBD1 matches 11 bases. This CDR3 has 15 amino acids. V was clipped by 4 bases and J by 8 bases; unmatched bases: 8. Germline V lookup: CDR1 SGHRS, CDR2 YFSETQ. The DNA for the CDR3 is TGCGCCAGCAGCGCTCGGACAGGGGGCCGGTATGAGCAGTTCTTC. Amino acid sequence: CASSARTGGRYEQFF.

This clone has only one observation. The chain couples TRBV19 to TRBJ2-5; possible D gene TRBD1, 5 bases. Trimming left V 0 bases short and J 4 bases short, with 6 bases between. The germline CDR1 and CDR2 sequences are LNHDA and SQIVND (reference sequence). The CDR3 totals 13 residues. CDR3 sequence: CASSIDRGETQYF. CDR3 in DNA: TGTGCCAGTAGTATAGATAGGGGAGAGACCCAGTACTTC. The complete variable domain, with remaining parts taken from reference TRBV19 and TRBJ2-5, reads DGGITQSPKYLFRKEGQNVTLSCEQNLNHDAMYWYRQDPGQGLRLIYYSQIVNDFQKGDIAEGYSVSREKKESFPLTVTSAQKNPTAFYLCASSIDRGETQYFGPGTRLLVL.

The chain employs TRBV6-1 and TRBJ1-1; TRBD1 matches 8 bases. Germline V gene data show CDR1 as MNHNS and CDR2 as SASEGT. The CDR3 sequence is 15 residues long. V lost 2 bases and J lost 6; bases outside the gene matches: 8. The CDR3 spells CASSEPSGGRAEAFF. CDR3 DNA: TGTGCCAGCAGTGAACCTTCAGGGGGCCGCGCTGAAGCTTTCTTT.

The sample holds a few counts of this clone. The rearrangement links TRBV7-9 to TRBJ2-3; possibly TRBD1 or TRBD2 for D (6 bases each). In germline, CDR1 is SEHNR, CDR2 FQNEAQ (reference sequence). The ends were cut back, 4 bases at V and 2 bases at J, with 22 bases in the middle. This CDR3 contains 18 residues. CDR3 loop: CASSYPLGGHPATDTQYF. The CDR3 DNA follows: TGTGCCAGCAGCTACCCACTCGGGGGCCACCCTGCCACAGATACGCAGTATTTT.

The chain uses TRBV2 and TRBJ1-1; D possibly corresponds to TRBD1 (6 bases). The V gene's germline CDR1 is SNHLY and CDR2 FYNNEI. V was shortened by 7 bases and J by 0 bases, with 15 bases between the two germline ends. CDR3 length: 15 residues. The CDR3 loop is CASISNRVVNTEAFF. The CDR3 DNA reads as TGTGCCAGCATAAGCAACAGGGTGGTGAACACTGAAGCTTTCTTT.

This clone was observed a single time. The V and J genes are TRBV29-1 and TRBJ2-7; 9 nucleotides agree with TRBD1. CDR3 length: 13 residues. Germline V gives CDR1 SQVTM, CDR2 ANQGSEA. The V segment lost 7 bases and the J segment 6 bases; nucleotides outside the gene matches: 10. The CDR3 region has the DNA TGCAGCGCAGCCGACAGGGGGTACGGCGAGCAGTACTTC. It is translated as CSAADRGYGEQYF.